These T cell receptor beta chains were read from a single sample in a study of neurological immune-mediated disorders. Each CDR3 protein gets one entry after TCRdb re-called the 5' RACE reads with MiXCR. The sample contains 40,000 to 55,000 distinct CDR3 sequences, approximately 3% of which appear only once. The specimen sequenced was PBMCs. These receptors all stem from a woman in her forties or fifties with multiple sclerosis. Both conserved end residues are part of each CDR3.

v_call cdr3_aa
TRBV20-1 CSARDRWSQGGSEAFF
TRBV6-1 CASSPTERENRPEQYF
TRBV7-6 CASSLVGDYNSPLHF
TRBV3-1 CASSPITENTEAFF
TRBV5-1 CASSLGRFRGDYEQYF
TRBV7-3 CASSLWVNTEAFF
TRBV20-1 CSARDRVTLSYNEQFF
TRBV7-6 CASSLKAPANQPQHF
TRBV20-1 CSARDPWTGGDEQYF
TRBV5-1 CASSGGAGEETQYF
TRBV15 CATAGLAEGYNEQFF
TRBV20-1 CSAIDRGFGNEQFF
TRBV7-3 CASSPQVGLTLSEQYF
TRBV4-2 CASNPGWGRGELFF
TRBV29-1 CSVESTGGPSETQYF
TRBV2 CANGLAGGLLYF
TRBV6-5 CASSTTSGIYNEQFF
TRBV7-2 CASSGPGQPKNIQYF
TRBV20-1 CSALDLAPTGELFF
TRBV2 CASMGRGAFRITEAFF
TRBV12-3/TRBV12-4 CASSDRRYSGNTIYF
TRBV28 CASSPMGLASTDTQYF
TRBV29-1 CSGTGGSETNEKLFF
TRBV5-6 CASSSLRDRSGNTIYF
TRBV20-1 CSADRNNEKLFF
TRBV4-1 CASSQDYSNTEAFF
TRBV11-2 CASSLRTFKTSVSIANTDTQYF
TRBV20-1 CSARTGFSTDTQYF
TRBV7-6 CASTFLREAGTQYF
TRBV5-5 CASSFEPGTGGYQPQHF
TRBV9 CASSGSPDRGALEAFF
TRBV7-9 CASQPDRGQNTEAFF
TRBV2 CASNRVRSAYEQYF
TRBV5-1 CASSPGLGDNEQFF
TRBV4-2 CASSQALTASTDTQYF
TRBV10-1 CASSESSGDTGELFF
TRBV20-1 CSAGRGTGVEETQYF
TRBV20-1 CSATTSQETQYF
TRBV7-8 CASSLETGVLTGELFF
TRBV20-1 CSARVGQGGYNEQFF
TRBV6-1 CASSARTGFNQPQHF
TRBV10-3 CAGREGFAGELFF
TRBV7-9 CASSLGLAGPVTQYF
TRBV12-3/TRBV12-4 CASRGDTYNEQFF
TRBV7-2 CASSADASTDTQYF
TRBV10-2 CASSESGGLGEKLFF
TRBV4-1 CASSYSGVGDSPLHF
TRBV5-4 CASQISVGQGPGELFF